These T cell receptor beta chains were read from a single sample in a study of patients and donors after allogeneic stem cell transplantation. TCRdb re-called the RT-PCR reads through MiXCR, storing one row per CDR3 protein. Here the sample spans 920,000 or so distinct CDR3 sequences, roughly 18% being singletons. Sequences were obtained from blood, either unsorted or a sorted T cell fraction (not recorded which). The receptors were sampled from a human donor who was either an allogeneic HSCT recipient or a stem cell or donor lymphocyte infusion donor (not recorded which). It is not recorded whose cells these are; they may come from a transplant donor. The CDR3 runs from the conserved cysteine through the conserved F or W. D genes are given only for firm matches. Only some rows state a clone size, as once, few, many or a class for expanded clones.

j_call	clone_size	v_call	d_call	cdr3_aa	cdr3_nt
TRBJ2-3	few	TRBV6-1	NA	CASSRGIGSHPDSYTQYF	TGTGCCAGCAGTCGAGGGATAGGTTCGCACCCCGATTCGTATACGCAGTATTTT
TRBJ1-6	NA	TRBV7-2	NA	CASSLVQGLNSPLHF	TGTGCCAGCAGCTTAGTGCAGGGCCTAAATTCACCCCTCCACTTT
TRBJ2-6	few	TRBV5-1	NA	CASVQDLNSGANVLTF	TGCGCCAGCGTCCAGGACCTGAACTCTGGGGCCAACGTCCTGACTTTC
TRBJ2-2	NA	TRBV27	NA	CASSLSQTGELFF	TGTGCCAGCAGTTTATCGCAAACCGGGGAGCTGTTTTTT
TRBJ1-1	many	TRBV6-1	NA	CASSIRGGNTEAFF	TGTGCCAGCAGTATCCGTGGGGGGAACACTGAAGCTTTCTTT
TRBJ1-5	few	TRBV9	NA	CASSPSVGDYQPQHF	TGTGCCAGCAGCCCCAGTGTGGGTGATTATCAGCCCCAGCATTTT
TRBJ1-4	NA	TRBV15	NA	CATSRHGGADEKLFF	TGTGCCACCAGTCGTCACGGGGGCGCCGATGAAAAACTGTTTTTT
TRBJ1-2	NA	TRBV4-3	NA	CASSQDLTASYYYGYTF	TGCGCCAGCAGCCAAGATTTAACGGCCAGCTATTACTATGGCTACACCTTC
TRBJ1-2	few	TRBV7-3	NA	CASSPGPGLDYGYTF	TGTGCCAGCAGCCCCGGGCCGGGGTTAGACTATGGCTACACCTTC
TRBJ1-5	few	TRBV12-3/TRBV12-4	NA	CASSLGRRVTSNQPQHF	TGTGCCAGCAGTTTAGGGCGTAGGGTTACGAGCAATCAGCCCCAGCATTTT
TRBJ1-3	many	TRBV12-3/TRBV12-4	NA	CASAVSSGNTIYF	TGTGCCAGCGCGGTTAGCTCTGGAAACACCATATATTTT